This is a list of T cell receptor beta chains from one sample in a study of Ad26.COV2.S vaccination and SARS-CoV-2 variants. Sequencing was performed with immunoSEQ multiplex PCR; in TCRdb, only in-frame clones are kept and a portion is missing. The sample gives 350,000 to 500,000 clones, less than 95% of which show up once; less than 4.5% is in the top ten. The sequencing used peripheral blood, collected in a trial of Ad26.COV2.S vaccine versus placebo. Receptors originate from a person between 18 and 59 years old who received the Ad26.COV2.S COVID-19 vaccine or a placebo. The CDR3 runs from the conserved cysteine through the conserved F or W. Each record gives: D gene, J gene, V gene, CDR3 protein. A D gene is named only where the DNA matches it firmly.

>-|TRBJ1-4|TRBV7-2
CASSPGTTNEKLFF
>TRBD1|TRBJ2-7|TRBV30
CAWRDRGYTYEQYF
>-|TRBJ2-3|TRBV21-1
CASSKSGAGVTPWADTQYF
>TRBD2|TRBJ2-7|TRBV23-1
CASSPGLASGSTGYEQYF
>-|TRBJ2-7|TRBV6-2/TRBV6-3
CASSYTYYEQYF
>-|TRBJ2-6|TRBV29-1
CSVSSGANVLTF
>TRBD1|TRBJ1-6|TRBV30
CAWRIGGYRYSPLHF
>-|TRBJ2-7|TRBV3-1/TRBV3-2
CASSPNEVPGKGYEQYF
>-|TRBJ2-1|TRBV27
CASTSGSLYNEQFF
>-|TRBJ1-3|TRBV3-1/TRBV3-2
CASSPRQDPSSGNTIYF
>-|TRBJ2-1|TRBV7-8
CASSPTSSRDEQFF
>-|TRBJ1-2|TRBV5-5
CASSLGTVYGYTF
>-|TRBJ2-7|TRBV6-2/TRBV6-3
CASSRPTGTPPYEQYF
>-|TRBJ2-7|TRBV4-2
CASSQDGGGDTYEQYF
>-|TRBJ2-3|TRBV9
CASSVEESTDTQYF
>TRBD2|TRBJ2-2|TRBV7-2
CASSLARSGTLNTGELFF
>-|TRBJ2-5|TRBV19
CASRRNQETQYF
>-|TRBJ2-1|TRBV19
CASSSTIEQFF
>TRBD2|TRBJ2-1|TRBV29-1
CSYGLVGEQFF
>-|TRBJ1-1|TRBV23-1
CASSQSSMGPRNTEAFF
>-|TRBJ2-7|TRBV7-2
CASSLDPQGVYEQYF
>-|TRBJ1-2|TRBV12-5
CASGLVKGGEARGYTF